These 3 T cell receptor beta chains share one sample of origin, sequenced in a study of cytomegalovirus exposure and HLA in healthy donors. The PCR made use of 60 Vbeta and 13 Jbeta primers. The method was immunoSEQ multiplex PCR; TCRdb's version includes in-frame clones alone and lacks a portion of them. The data show about 140,000 clones, approximately 80% seen once. What was sequenced was PBMCs. The receptors here all came from a male donor in good health and CMV-seronegative.

This clone has only a few counts. The CDR3 is CASSQARGAYQETQYF. Written as DNA, the CDR3 is TGCGCCAGCAGCCAAGCCAGGGGCGCCTACCAAGAGACCCAGTACTTC. This chain joins TRBV4-3 and TRBJ2-5; a possible D gene is TRBD1 (6 bases). V was clipped by 1 base and J by 0 bases, with 12 bases between them. The germline V gene has CDR1 LGHNA and CDR2 YSLEER. The CDR3 is 16 residues long.

This chain uses TRBV7-9 with TRBJ2-2, with D possibly TRBD1 on 6 matching bases. In germline, CDR1 is SEHNR, CDR2 FQNEAQ (reference sequence). The CDR3 is 14 residues long. V lost 6 bases, J lost 4 bases, and 12 bases lay in between. As DNA, the CDR3 is TGTGCCAGCAGGTGGCAGGGGAGCACCGGGGAGCTGTTTTTT. It encodes CASRWQGSTGELFF.

The chain couples TRBV25-1 to TRBJ1-4, with D uncertain. The CDR3 runs to 17 residues. Germline V gene lookup returns CDR1 MGHDK and CDR2 SYGVNS. Trimming cost V 3 bases and J 4 bases, with 18 bases left between them. For the CDR3, the DNA is TGTGCCAGCAGTGACTCCGGGAGCCAGAGCCTTAATGAAAAACTGTTTTTT. Its translation is CASSDSGSQSLNEKLFF.